This is a list of T cell receptor beta chains from one sample in a study of cytomegalovirus exposure and HLA in healthy donors. The data were produced by immunoSEQ multiplex PCR, yet TCRdb's version contains in-frame clones alone and is incomplete. This sample has around 150,000 clones; about 80% occur once, and the top ten carry roughly 9.3%. The sample taken for sequencing was PBMCs. The receptors originated from a man younger than 35 in good health and CMV-seropositive. The conserved cysteine and the conserved F or W are not part of the CDR3 here. Fields, in order: CDR3 protein, V gene, clone size, D gene. D genes are given only for firm matches. Size values are once, few and many counts, or a class for expanded clones, and some rows have none.

CDR3 protein: ASTGRGGVSYNEQF; V gene: TRBV13; clone size: NA; D gene: NA
CDR3 protein: ASSPVVGGYQETQY; V gene: TRBV7-9; clone size: NA; D gene: TRBD2
CDR3 protein: ASSPSGGMDYGYT; V gene: TRBV6-6; clone size: NA; D gene: NA
CDR3 protein: ASKWSATNEKLF; V gene: TRBV2; clone size: NA; D gene: NA
CDR3 protein: ASSGRAVEKLF; V gene: TRBV19; clone size: few; D gene: NA
CDR3 protein: ASSLVASGPAGNEQF; V gene: TRBV5-1; clone size: NA; D gene: TRBD2
CDR3 protein: ASSLSVGAGDEQY; V gene: TRBV27; clone size: NA; D gene: NA
CDR3 protein: ASSQRGESKKLF; V gene: TRBV7-8; clone size: NA; D gene: NA
CDR3 protein: ASRTGYTEAF; V gene: TRBV19; clone size: NA; D gene: NA
CDR3 protein: AISGGGPNTEAF; V gene: TRBV10-3; clone size: NA; D gene: NA
CDR3 protein: ASSHDSALSSGNTIY; V gene: TRBV5-1; clone size: few; D gene: NA
CDR3 protein: ASSQEIIEGPAGSYEQY; V gene: TRBV4-1; clone size: NA; D gene: NA
CDR3 protein: ASSDSTGARGNWDTEAF; V gene: TRBV6-4; clone size: NA; D gene: TRBD1
CDR3 protein: ASSTRRSSYNEQF; V gene: TRBV19; clone size: NA; D gene: NA
CDR3 protein: ASSTLTDNYGYT; V gene: TRBV7-9; clone size: few; D gene: NA
CDR3 protein: ASSADGMNTEAF; V gene: TRBV2; clone size: NA; D gene: NA
CDR3 protein: ASSQPGQGVYEQY; V gene: TRBV4-1; clone size: NA; D gene: TRBD1
CDR3 protein: AWRLQGAREQY; V gene: TRBV30; clone size: few; D gene: TRBD1
CDR3 protein: ASSEMDRGMGGYT; V gene: TRBV13; clone size: NA; D gene: TRBD1
CDR3 protein: ASSPPVVDEQF; V gene: TRBV19; clone size: NA; D gene: NA
CDR3 protein: ASSLPSSEQY; V gene: TRBV6-5; clone size: few; D gene: NA
CDR3 protein: ASSLRVGVRVGTDTQY; V gene: TRBV5-6; clone size: NA; D gene: NA
CDR3 protein: ASSILHGSFQPQH; V gene: TRBV19; clone size: NA; D gene: NA
CDR3 protein: ASSPRDRDTDTQY; V gene: TRBV7-8; clone size: NA; D gene: TRBD1
CDR3 protein: ASRSDRGSYNEQF; V gene: TRBV7-2; clone size: NA; D gene: TRBD1
CDR3 protein: ASSPPPLPGHTEAF; V gene: TRBV7-9; clone size: few; D gene: NA
CDR3 protein: AIRIPGQGYGYT; V gene: TRBV10-3; clone size: few; D gene: TRBD1
CDR3 protein: ASSVSRDYGYT; V gene: TRBV6-1; clone size: NA; D gene: NA